The rows below give T cell receptor beta chains drawn from one sample of a study of T cell changes during pregnancy in multiple sclerosis. Profiled with immunoSEQ multiplex PCR; TCRdb holds only in-frame clones, not every one. This table holds some 46,000 clones, roughly 92% found once. The specimen comprised CD4+ T cells from peripheral blood mononuclear cells, sampled after pregnancy. The receptors come from a female donor with multiple sclerosis, enrolled in a pregnancy study. The CDR3 runs from the conserved cysteine through the conserved F or W. Each record gives: J gene, D gene, clone size, V gene, CDR3 DNA, CDR3 protein. The D gene is left open where the match is weak. A row's size may be missing; if present it is once, few, many or a size class.

j_gene: TRBJ2-1
d_gene: TRBD2
abundance: .
v_gene: TRBV5-1
CDR3nt: TGCGCCAGCAGCCTACTGTCGGGAGGGCCGGGAAATGAGCAGTTCTTC
CDR3aa: CASSLLSGGPGNEQFF

j_gene: TRBJ2-7
d_gene: TRBD1
abundance: .
v_gene: TRBV7-2
CDR3nt: TGTGCCAGCAGCATCCGGACAGGGGCTGGGTACGAGCAGTACTTC
CDR3aa: CASSIRTGAGYEQYF

j_gene: TRBJ2-1
d_gene: TRBD2
abundance: .
v_gene: TRBV4-2
CDR3nt: TGTGCCAGCAGCCCTTATATAGCGGGAGGGCCCTACAATGAGCAGTTCTTC
CDR3aa: CASSPYIAGGPYNEQFF

j_gene: TRBJ2-7
d_gene: TRBD1
abundance: .
v_gene: TRBV15
CDR3nt: TGTGCCACCAGCAGGCCGGGGACAGGGACTCCCTACGAGCAGTACTTC
CDR3aa: CATSRPGTGTPYEQYF

j_gene: TRBJ2-7
d_gene: TRBD2
abundance: .
v_gene: TRBV28
CDR3nt: TGTGCCAGCAGTCCACTAGCGGGAGGCGGTGAGCAGTACTTC
CDR3aa: CASSPLAGGGEQYF

j_gene: TRBJ1-2
d_gene: TRBD1
abundance: .
v_gene: TRBV15
CDR3nt: TGTGCCACCAGCAGAGGGGACAGGCTAAGGGCCGGCTACACCTTC
CDR3aa: CATSRGDRLRAGYTF

j_gene: TRBJ2-7
d_gene: .
abundance: once
v_gene: TRBV7-2
CDR3nt: TGTGCCAGCAGCTTATCAGGGTACTACGAGCAGTACTTC
CDR3aa: CASSLSGYYEQYF

j_gene: TRBJ2-1
d_gene: TRBD1
abundance: once
v_gene: TRBV6-1
CDR3nt: TGTGCCACCGCCCTCCGACAGGGGGTAATCGATGAGCAGTTCTTC
CDR3aa: CATALRQGVIDEQFF

j_gene: TRBJ2-7
d_gene: .
abundance: .
v_gene: TRBV25-1
CDR3nt: TGTGCCAGCAGTGAAGACAGTCGACCACCCTACGAGCAGTACTTC
CDR3aa: CASSEDSRPPYEQYF

j_gene: TRBJ2-3
d_gene: TRBD1
abundance: once
v_gene: TRBV28
CDR3nt: TGTGCCAGCAGGCGACAGGGACCTCATACGCAGTATTTT
CDR3aa: CASRRQGPHTQYF

j_gene: TRBJ2-1
d_gene: .
abundance: .
v_gene: TRBV7-4
CDR3nt: TGTGCCAGCAGCGGCCGCGCCGGGACTTACTACAATGAGCAGTTCTTC
CDR3aa: CASSGRAGTYYNEQFF

j_gene: TRBJ1-1
d_gene: .
abundance: once
v_gene: TRBV6-6
CDR3nt: TGTGCCAGCAGTTACCAGGGTTCCACTGAAGCTTTCTTT
CDR3aa: CASSYQGSTEAFF

j_gene: TRBJ1-2
d_gene: .
abundance: .
v_gene: TRBV28
CDR3nt: TGTGCCAGCAGTTTAAGAGTGCCCCCCGGCTACACCTTC
CDR3aa: CASSLRVPPGYTF

j_gene: TRBJ2-3
d_gene: .
abundance: .
v_gene: TRBV10-1
CDR3nt: TGCGCCAGCAGTGAGTCGATCGGAGGCGGCCTCACAGATACGCAGTATTTT
CDR3aa: CASSESIGGGLTDTQYF

j_gene: TRBJ2-1
d_gene: .
abundance: .
v_gene: TRBV7-8
CDR3nt: TGTGCCAGCAGCTTTGACAGCTCCTACAATGAGCAGTTCTTC
CDR3aa: CASSFDSSYNEQFF

j_gene: TRBJ1-2
d_gene: TRBD1
abundance: .
v_gene: TRBV6-5
CDR3nt: TGTGCCAGCAGATATTCCCCGACAGGGGGCAATGGCTACACCTTC
CDR3aa: CASRYSPTGGNGYTF

j_gene: TRBJ1-1
d_gene: TRBD1
abundance: .
v_gene: TRBV6-1
CDR3nt: TGTGCCAGCAAGGACAGGACTAACACTGAAGCTTTCTTT
CDR3aa: CASKDRTNTEAFF

j_gene: TRBJ1-1
d_gene: .
abundance: .
v_gene: TRBV5-1
CDR3nt: TGCGCCAGCAGCTCGGAGCAGGGGTTCAACACTGAAGCTTTCTTT
CDR3aa: CASSSEQGFNTEAFF

j_gene: TRBJ2-2
d_gene: .
abundance: .
v_gene: TRBV7-8
CDR3nt: TGTGCCAGCAGCTTGGGACAGAACACCGGGGAGCTGTTTTTT
CDR3aa: CASSLGQNTGELFF

j_gene: TRBJ1-2
d_gene: .
abundance: .
v_gene: TRBV4-2
CDR3nt: TGTGCCAGCAGCCAGGGCCGGGGAGGTAACTATGGCTACACCTTC
CDR3aa: CASSQGRGGNYGYTF

j_gene: TRBJ2-1
d_gene: TRBD1
abundance: .
v_gene: TRBV2
CDR3nt: TGTGCCAGCAGTCTTACAGGGGTTTTGGACAATGAGCAGTTCTTC
CDR3aa: CASSLTGVLDNEQFF

j_gene: TRBJ1-2
d_gene: .
abundance: .
v_gene: TRBV4-2
CDR3nt: TGTGCCAGCAGCCAAGATCAGAACAGTGGTTATGGCTACACCTTC
CDR3aa: CASSQDQNSGYGYTF

j_gene: TRBJ2-7
d_gene: TRBD1
abundance: .
v_gene: TRBV5-6
CDR3nt: TGTGCCAGCAGCGATCCGGGACAGGGTACCTACGAGCAGTACTTC
CDR3aa: CASSDPGQGTYEQYF

j_gene: TRBJ2-3
d_gene: .
abundance: .
v_gene: TRBV6-5
CDR3nt: TGTGCCAGCAGTTACGGAGGGGGCGTGACAGATACGCAGTATTTT
CDR3aa: CASSYGGGVTDTQYF

j_gene: TRBJ1-5
d_gene: .
abundance: .
v_gene: TRBV28
CDR3nt: TGTGCCAGCAGGACAGGTCCCTTTAATCAGCCCCAGCATTTT
CDR3aa: CASRTGPFNQPQHF

j_gene: TRBJ2-7
d_gene: TRBD2
abundance: .
v_gene: TRBV28
CDR3nt: TGTGCCAGCAAATTAGCGGGAGGCGTCTACGAGCAGTACTTC
CDR3aa: CASKLAGGVYEQYF

j_gene: TRBJ1-1
d_gene: .
abundance: once
v_gene: TRBV7-2
CDR3nt: TGTGCCAGCAGCTTCACAGCCCCGGGGGAAGCTTTCTTT
CDR3aa: CASSFTAPGEAFF

j_gene: TRBJ2-5
d_gene: .
abundance: .
v_gene: TRBV30
CDR3nt: TGTGCCTGGAGTGACCCCCGGCGGGACCAAGAGACCCAGTACTTC
CDR3aa: CAWSDPRRDQETQYF

j_gene: TRBJ2-7
d_gene: .
abundance: .
v_gene: TRBV10-2
CDR3nt: TGCGCCAGCAGTTTGGAGATAACCTACGAGCAGTACTTC
CDR3aa: CASSLEITYEQYF

j_gene: TRBJ1-5
d_gene: .
abundance: .
v_gene: TRBV9
CDR3nt: TGTGCCAGCAGCCCAAGCCCCAGCAATCAGCCCCAGCATTTT
CDR3aa: CASSPSPSNQPQHF

j_gene: TRBJ2-7
d_gene: .
abundance: .
v_gene: TRBV11-3
CDR3nt: TGTGCCAGCAGCTCTCATACCCAGGGAATCTACGAGCAGTACTTC
CDR3aa: CASSSHTQGIYEQYF

j_gene: TRBJ2-1
d_gene: TRBD1
abundance: once
v_gene: TRBV27
CDR3nt: TGTGCCACGAGGCCGGCAGGGGGCTTGGATGAGCAGTTCTTC
CDR3aa: CATRPAGGLDEQFF

j_gene: TRBJ2-7
d_gene: .
abundance: .
v_gene: TRBV15
CDR3nt: TGTGCCACCAGCAGAGGTGGCAGGGGAACCTACGAGCAGTACTTC
CDR3aa: CATSRGGRGTYEQYF

j_gene: TRBJ2-2
d_gene: TRBD1
abundance: .
v_gene: TRBV19
CDR3nt: TGTGCCAGTAATGGGGGCAGGGGGCGCCGTACCGGGGAGCTGTTTTTT
CDR3aa: CASNGGRGRRTGELFF

j_gene: TRBJ2-7
d_gene: TRBD1
abundance: .
v_gene: TRBV18
CDR3nt: TGTGCCAGCTCACCCCTCCAGTTGACAGGGGGCGGAGAGCAGTACTTC
CDR3aa: CASSPLQLTGGGEQYF

j_gene: TRBJ1-5
d_gene: TRBD1
abundance: .
v_gene: TRBV4-1
CDR3nt: TGCGCCAGCAGCCATAAAAGGCAGGGGGGTGGGAGCAATCAGCCCCAGCATTTT
CDR3aa: CASSHKRQGGGSNQPQHF

j_gene: TRBJ2-1
d_gene: .
abundance: .
v_gene: TRBV28
CDR3nt: TGTGCCAGCAGTTTAGTTAAAGGGGGAATACTTGGTGAGCAGTTCTTC
CDR3aa: CASSLVKGGILGEQFF

j_gene: TRBJ1-2
d_gene: .
abundance: .
v_gene: TRBV30
CDR3nt: TGTGCCTGGAGTGCAGTTCTCGGCCAGGGTGACTATGGCTACACCTTC
CDR3aa: CAWSAVLGQGDYGYTF

j_gene: TRBJ2-7
d_gene: TRBD1
abundance: .
v_gene: TRBV5-1
CDR3nt: TGCGCCAGCAGCCGCATTGGGACAGGTGTTGGAGACGAGCAGTACTTC
CDR3aa: CASSRIGTGVGDEQYF

j_gene: TRBJ2-7
d_gene: TRBD2
abundance: .
v_gene: TRBV7-2
CDR3nt: TGTGCCAGCAGCTCCTATACTAGCGGGAGGGCCTACGAGCAGTACTTC
CDR3aa: CASSSYTSGRAYEQYF

j_gene: TRBJ1-2
d_gene: TRBD1
abundance: .
v_gene: TRBV5-1
CDR3nt: TGCGCCAGCAGCTCCCGGACAGGGGGAAGGATGGGGGGCTACACCTTC
CDR3aa: CASSSRTGGRMGGYTF

j_gene: TRBJ1-2
d_gene: TRBD1
abundance: .
v_gene: TRBV19
CDR3nt: TGTGCCAGTAGTACCCCCAACAGGGGAGCTAACTATGGCTACACCTTC
CDR3aa: CASSTPNRGANYGYTF

j_gene: TRBJ2-3
d_gene: TRBD2
abundance: .
v_gene: TRBV11-2
CDR3nt: TGTGCCAGCAGGGGACTAGCGGGAGGGGCAGATACGCAGTATTTT
CDR3aa: CASRGLAGGADTQYF

j_gene: TRBJ1-1
d_gene: .
abundance: .
v_gene: TRBV4-2
CDR3nt: TGTGCCAGCAGCCAAGATGGGCAGGGGAGCACTGAAGCTTTCTTT
CDR3aa: CASSQDGQGSTEAFF

j_gene: TRBJ2-3
d_gene: .
abundance: .
v_gene: TRBV27
CDR3nt: TGTGCCAGCAGTCCCGTCAGTCCTCAGGGGTTCGGCCCCCAAAATACGCAGTATTTT
CDR3aa: CASSPVSPQGFGPQNTQYF

j_gene: TRBJ2-3
d_gene: TRBD2
abundance: .
v_gene: TRBV7-3
CDR3nt: TGTGCCAGCAGCTCTTTAACCGGGACTAGCGGGGTCACAGATACGCAGTATTTT
CDR3aa: CASSSLTGTSGVTDTQYF